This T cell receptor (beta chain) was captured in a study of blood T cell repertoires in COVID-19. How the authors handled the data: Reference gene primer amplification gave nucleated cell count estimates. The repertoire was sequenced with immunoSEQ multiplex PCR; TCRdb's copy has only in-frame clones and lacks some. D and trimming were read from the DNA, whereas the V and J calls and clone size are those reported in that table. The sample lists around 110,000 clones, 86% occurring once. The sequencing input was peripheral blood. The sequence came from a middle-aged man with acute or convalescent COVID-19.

CDR3 DNA: TGTGCCAGCAGTTTACATCCGGGACAGAGAAACACCATATATTTT. Encoded protein: CASSLHPGQRNTIYF. V and J are TRBV27 and TRBJ1-3; 7 bases align to TRBD1. The V gene end was trimmed by 2 bases and the J gene end by 5 bases; junction bases not matched to a gene: 6. The CDR3 loop spans 15 amino acids. Looked up from germline, CDR1 is MNHEY and CDR2 is SMNVEV (reference sequence).